This T cell receptor (beta chain) was identified during a study of blood T cell repertoires in COVID-19. Background on the study: Acute-phase and convalescent COVID-19 samples originated in the United States, Italy and Spain.

All exposed participants met a person with COVID-19 within 2 weeks before entering the study. On this clone itself: This CDR3 is also generated by other DNA sequences in the sample.

Methods used by the authors: Reference gene primer amplification yielded estimated nucleated cell counts. Measured with immunoSEQ multiplex PCR; TCRdb has only the in-frame clones, and not every one. That table furnishes V, J and clone size, whereas the DNA furnished D and trimming. The table shows around 250,000 clones, with around 89% occurring only once. Germline V lookup: CDR1 SGHRS, CDR2 YFSETQ. This CDR3 has 14 residues. J gave up 4 bases and V 0 bases, and 2 bases lay outside the gene matches. This TCR was recovered from a man aged 50 to 59 who had been exposed to COVID-19. The sequenced sample consisted of PBMCs or T cells enriched from blood (not recorded which). The chain uses TRBV5-1 and TRBJ2-3, with 7 bases that match TRBD1. This CDR3 reads CASSLGTGADTQYF. CDR3 in DNA: TGCGCCAGCAGCTTGGGGACAGGCGCAGATACGCAGTATTTT. The variable domain in full, completed from reference TRBV5-1 and TRBJ2-3, reads KAGVTQTPRYLIKTRGQQVTLSCSPISGHRSVSWYQQTPGQGLQFLFEYFSETQRNKGNFPGRFSGRQFSNSRSEMNVSTLELGDSALYLCASSLGTGADTQYFGPGTRLTVL.